These 20 T cell receptor beta chains came from one sample sequenced in a study of blood T cell repertoires in COVID-19. Using immunoSEQ multiplex PCR, the repertoire was profiled, and TCRdb retains in-frame clones only, with some absent. The data contain over 100,000 clones, more than 70% of them singletons. The sequenced material came from peripheral blood. These receptors all stem from a man aged 45-60 years with acute or convalescent COVID-19.

This CDR3 is CASSLFWGSEQYF. The DNA for the CDR3 is TGTGCCAGCAGTCTCTTCTGGGGCTCCGAGCAGTACTTC. The V gene is TRBV27, the J gene TRBJ2-7; D is possibly TRBD1 (5 bases). In germline, CDR1 is MNHEY, CDR2 SMNVEV (reference sequence). This CDR3 has 13 amino acids. V was shortened by 5 bases and J by 6 bases, with 14 bases between the two germline ends.

The chain joins TRBV7-2 to TRBJ1-1, with TRBD1 identical over 12 bases. The length of the CDR3 is 16 residues. The V segment lost 5 bases and the J segment 3 bases; nucleotides outside the gene matches: 7. Germline-derived CDR1 and CDR2 are SGHTA and FQGNSA. The CDR3, as DNA: TGTGCCAGCAGCACTTCCGGGACAGGGGGCCACACTGAAGCTTTCTTT. Amino acids: CASSTSGTGGHTEAFF.

J is TRBJ1-4 and V is TRBV6-5, with TRBD1 identical over 10 bases. Trimming removed 11 bases from V and 8 bases from J; junction bases left unmatched: 8. This CDR3 has 13 residues. CDR1 MNHEY and CDR2 SVGAGI come from the germline V gene. CDR3 in DNA: TGTGCCGCGAGACAGGGGGCGAGAGAAAAACTGTTTTTT. Its translation: CAARQGAREKLFF.

This chain joins TRBV28 and TRBJ2-3; TRBD2 aligns across 9 bases. CDR3 length: 18 residues. Per germline, CDR1 MDHEN and CDR2 SYDVKM. V trimming: 3 bases; J trimming: 4 bases; junction bases outside the gene matches: 14. CDR3 protein: CASSFGLAGITGADTQYF. Here the CDR3 DNA reads TGTGCCAGCAGTTTTGGGCTAGCGGGAATCACAGGAGCAGATACGCAGTATTTT. The entire variable domain, with the rest obtained from reference TRBV28 and TRBJ2-3, is as follows: DVKVTQSSRYLVKRTGEKVFLECVQDMDHENMFWYRQDPGLGLRLIYFSYDVKMKEKGDIPEGYSVSREKKERFSLILESASTNQTSMYLCASSFGLAGITGADTQYFGPGTRLTVL.

The rearrangement uses TRBV19 and TRBJ1-1, with D perhaps TRBD1 (6 bases). CDR1 and CDR2 from the germline V gene are LNHDA and SQIVND (reference sequence). V dropped 6 bases and J dropped 1 base, with 15 bases sitting between them. The CDR3 covers 15 residues. The CDR3 DNA sequence: TGTGCCAGTAGGTGGGGGTGGACAGCGAACACTGAAGCTTTCTTT. This encodes CASRWGWTANTEAFF.

The DNA for the CDR3 is TGTGCCAGCAGTCGGGAGGCTAAGGGTAATCAGCCCCAGCATTTT. The encoded protein is CASSREAKGNQPQHF. The J gene is TRBJ1-5, the V gene TRBV2; D is unclear. The germline V and J ends were trimmed by 5 bases and 4 bases, with 15 bases remaining between them. The germline gives CDR1 SNHLY, CDR2 FYNNEI. The CDR3 is made up of 15 amino acids. Supplemented by reference TRBV2 and TRBJ1-5, the full variable domain reads EPEVTQTPSHQVTQMGQEVILRCVPISNHLYFYWYRQILGQKVEFLVSFYNNEISEKSEIFDDQFSVERPDGSNFTLKIRSTKLEDSAMYFCASSREAKGNQPQHFGDGTRLSIL.

The V and J genes are TRBV2 and TRBJ1-1, with no clear D. The CDR3 length is 11 residues. Germline CDR1 reads SNHLY; CDR2 reads FYNNEI. Trimming left V 8 bases short and J 0 bases short, with 4 bases between. The CDR3 nucleotides are TGTGCCAGCCTCTTGAACACTGAAGCTTTCTTT. Protein sequence: CASLLNTEAFF.

The chain has TRBV9 and TRBJ2-7, with D possibly matching TRBD2 (5 bases). CDR1 is SGDLS and CDR2 is YYNGEE in the germline V gene. V was shortened by 3 bases and J by 0 bases, with 10 bases between the two germline ends. The CDR3 is 14 residues long. CDR3: CASSATGNSYEQYF. The CDR3 nucleotides read TGTGCCAGCAGCGCAACCGGGAACTCCTACGAGCAGTACTTC.

This clone was seen only a few times. CDR3 residues: CASSIGDYGYTF. The CDR3 DNA is TGTGCCAGTAGTATCGGGGACTATGGCTACACCTTC. J is TRBJ1-2 and V is TRBV19; D unresolved. Germline CDR1 LNHDA, CDR2 SQIVND (reference sequence). V lost 3 bases and J 3 bases, leaving 5 bases between the germline ends. The CDR3 is 12 residues long. Supplemented by reference TRBV19 and TRBJ1-2, the full variable domain reads DGGITQSPKYLFRKEGQNVTLSCEQNLNHDAMYWYRQDPGQGLRLIYYSQIVNDFQKGDIAEGYSVSREKKESFPLTVTSAQKNPTAFYLCASSIGDYGYTFGSGTRLTVV.

Comments on this clone: Other DNA variants within this sample encode the same CDR3. This chain connects TRBV10-3 to TRBJ1-2, with a possible D match to TRBD1 (5 bases). This CDR3 comprises 13 residues. V shed 0 bases and J shed 8 bases, with 10 bases lying between them. The germline V gene encodes CDR1 ENHRY and CDR2 SYGVKD. This chain's CDR3 is CAISESTGGGYTF. The CDR3 nucleotides read TGTGCCATCAGTGAGTCGACGGGGGGAGGCTACACCTTC.

The chain couples TRBV5-1 to TRBJ1-1; the D is unclear. CDR1 and CDR2 from the germline V gene are SGHRS and YFSETQ. V was shortened by 3 bases and J by 4 bases, with 7 bases between the two germline ends. This CDR3 contains 12 residues. CDR3 DNA: TGCGCCAGCAGCTCAAGGAGCACTGAAGCTTTCTTT. The encoded protein is CASSSRSTEAFF. The whole variable domain, filled in from reference TRBV5-1 and TRBJ1-1, reads KAGVTQTPRYLIKTRGQQVTLSCSPISGHRSVSWYQQTPGQGLQFLFEYFSETQRNKGNFPGRFSGRQFSNSRSEMNVSTLELGDSALYLCASSSRSTEAFFGQGTRLTVV.

The chain employs TRBV5-1 and TRBJ2-7; D unresolved. This CDR3 is 15 amino acids long. CDR1 and CDR2 (germline): SGHRS, YFSETQ. Trimming shortened V by 0 bases and J by 3 bases, and 13 bases separated the two germline ends. CDR3 sequence reads: CASSLAPVVNYEQYF. The CDR3 nucleotides read TGCGCCAGCAGCTTGGCCCCAGTCGTAAACTACGAGCAGTACTTC.

V is TRBV30 and J is TRBJ2-5; 16 bases align to TRBD2. The CDR3 length is 14 residues. The germline V gene encodes CDR1 GTSNPN and CDR2 SVGIG (reference sequence). With 5 bases clipped from V and 5 bases from J, the junction kept 2 bases outside the gene matches. CDR3 residues: CAWGTSGGAETQYF. CDR3 coding DNA: TGTGCCTGGGGGACTAGCGGGGGGGCGGAGACCCAGTACTTC.

The V gene is TRBV18, the J gene TRBJ1-1; 10 positions match TRBD1. The V gene end was trimmed by 3 bases and the J gene end by 1 base; junction bases not matched to a gene: 5. The CDR3 runs to 16 residues. Germline V gene sequence: CDR1 KGHSH, CDR2 LQKENI. This CDR3 is CASSPLTGGPNTEAFF. In nucleotides, the CDR3 is TGTGCCAGCTCACCTCTGACAGGGGGCCCGAACACTGAAGCTTTCTTT.

The chain recombines TRBV2 with TRBJ1-2; 8 positions agree with TRBD1. This CDR3 contains 18 residues. The germline CDR1 and CDR2 sequences are SNHLY and FYNNEI. V lost 3 bases and J lost 7; bases outside the gene matches: 19. As DNA, the CDR3 is TGTGCCAGCAGTGACCCATATATGGGCAGGGGGCGTAATGGTGGCTACACCTTC. It encodes CASSDPYMGRGRNGGYTF.

V is TRBV7-2 and J is TRBJ2-1; a possible D gene is TRBD1 (5 bases). V dropped 5 bases and J dropped 1 base, with 9 bases sitting between them. The CDR3 extends over 14 amino acids. CDR1 is SGHTA, CDR2 FQGNSA, per germline. In DNA form, the CDR3 reads TGTGCCAGCAGCCGCGACAGATCCTACAATGAGCAGTTCTTC. Translated, it gives CASSRDRSYNEQFF.

This clone was seen only a few times. The V call is TRBV19, the J call TRBJ2-7; TRBD2 matches 7 bases. In germline, CDR1 is LNHDA, CDR2 SQIVND (reference sequence). V lost 3 bases, J lost 5 bases, and 7 bases stayed unmatched. This CDR3 spans 14 amino acids. CDR3 nucleotides: TGTGCCAGTAGTATCGCGGGAGAATCGGACGAGCAGTACTTC. Its translation: CASSIAGESDEQYF.

The V call is TRBV18, the J call TRBJ2-7; tentatively, D is TRBD1 (6 bases). There are 14 residues in the CDR3. With 3 bases removed from V and 3 bases from J, the gap between germline ends came to 12 bases. CDR1 is KGHSH and CDR2 is LQKENI in the germline V gene. The CDR3 spells CASSPDSKLYEQYF. The CDR3 coding sequence is TGTGCCAGCTCACCGGACAGCAAACTCTACGAGCAGTACTTC.

The J gene is TRBJ2-5, the V gene TRBV5-6; TRBD1 matches 8 bases. V was clipped by 4 bases and J by 0 bases; unmatched bases: 8. There are 16 residues in the CDR3. CDR1 is SGHDT and CDR2 is YYEEEE in the germline V gene. The CDR3 sequence is CASSPDRGEYQETQYF. DNA of the CDR3: TGTGCCAGCAGCCCCGACAGGGGAGAGTACCAAGAGACCCAGTACTTC.

The chain joins TRBV2 to TRBJ1-2; 8 positions agree with TRBD1. Germline V gives CDR1 SNHLY, CDR2 FYNNEI. Losses at the gene ends were 6 bases for V and 8 bases for J; bases not matched to a gene: 5. The CDR3 is 12 amino acids. CDR3 in amino acids: CASSRDRSGYTF. For the CDR3, the DNA is TGTGCCAGCAGCCGGGACAGGTCGGGCTACACCTTC.